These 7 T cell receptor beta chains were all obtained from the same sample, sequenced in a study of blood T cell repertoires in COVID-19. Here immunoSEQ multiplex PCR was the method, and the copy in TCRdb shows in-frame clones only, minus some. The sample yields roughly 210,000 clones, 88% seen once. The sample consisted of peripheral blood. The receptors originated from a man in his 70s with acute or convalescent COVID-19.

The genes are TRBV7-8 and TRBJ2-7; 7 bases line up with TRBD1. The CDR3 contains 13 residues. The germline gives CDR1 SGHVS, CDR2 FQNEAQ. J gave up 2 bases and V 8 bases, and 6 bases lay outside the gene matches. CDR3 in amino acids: CASGDRATYEQYF. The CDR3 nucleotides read TGTGCCAGCGGAGACAGGGCTACCTACGAGCAGTACTTC.

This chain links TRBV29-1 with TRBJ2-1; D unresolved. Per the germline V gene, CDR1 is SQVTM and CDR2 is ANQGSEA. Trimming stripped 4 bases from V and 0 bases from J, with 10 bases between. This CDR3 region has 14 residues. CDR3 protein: CSVGFASSYNEQFF. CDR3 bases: TGCAGCGTTGGGTTTGCCAGCTCCTACAATGAGCAGTTCTTC.

DNA for the CDR3: TGTGCCAGCAGCTTAGGCTCTAGCGGGAGAAAAGAGACCCAGTACTTC. Translating gives CASSLGSSGRKETQYF. The chain uses TRBV11-2 and TRBJ2-5; TRBD2 matches at 10 bases. The ends lost 1 base at V and 3 bases at J; junction bases unmatched: 5. Germline V lookup: CDR1 SGHAT, CDR2 FQNNGV. The CDR3 extends over 16 amino acids.

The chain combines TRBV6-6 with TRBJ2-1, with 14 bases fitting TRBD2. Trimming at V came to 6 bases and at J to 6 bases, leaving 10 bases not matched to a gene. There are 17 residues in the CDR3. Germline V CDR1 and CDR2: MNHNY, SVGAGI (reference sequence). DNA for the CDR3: TGTGCCAGCAGCCGAGGGACTAGCGGGAGCGGGTCCAATGAGCAGTTCTTC. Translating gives CASSRGTSGSGSNEQFF.

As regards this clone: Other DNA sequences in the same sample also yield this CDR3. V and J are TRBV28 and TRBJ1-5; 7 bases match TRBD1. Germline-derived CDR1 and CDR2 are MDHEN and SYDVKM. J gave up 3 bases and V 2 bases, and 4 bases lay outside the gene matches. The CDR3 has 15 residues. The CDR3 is CASSLPGGNNQPQHF. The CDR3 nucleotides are TGTGCCAGCAGTTTACCAGGGGGAAACAATCAGCCCCAGCATTTT.

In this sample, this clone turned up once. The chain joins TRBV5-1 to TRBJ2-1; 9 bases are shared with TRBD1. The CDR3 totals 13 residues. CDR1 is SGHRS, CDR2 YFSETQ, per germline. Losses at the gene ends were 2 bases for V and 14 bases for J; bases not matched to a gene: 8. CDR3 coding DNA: TGCGCCAGCAGCTTCTCCGCCGGGACAGGGAAGTTCTTC. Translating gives CASSFSAGTGKFF.

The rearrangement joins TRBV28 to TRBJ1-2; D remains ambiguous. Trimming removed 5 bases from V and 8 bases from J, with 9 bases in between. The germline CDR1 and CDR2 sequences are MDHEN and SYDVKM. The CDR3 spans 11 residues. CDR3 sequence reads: CASSPRLGYTF. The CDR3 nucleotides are TGTGCCAGCAGTCCCCGTCTCGGCTACACCTTC.